This T cell receptor (beta chain) is drawn from a study of blood T cells in healthy people across ages. This clonotype showed up just a few times. Its antigen is as yet unknown. Alongside a J-beta primer mix, a sample-barcoded 5' primer served in a second PCR lasting about 6 to 12 cycles. From the 5' RACE reads, TCRdb called clonotypes with MiXCR, one entry per CDR3 protein. The sample gives some 730,000 distinct CDR3 sequences, approximately 21% of which show up once; roughly 22% is in the top ten. The V gene lost 4 bases and the J gene lost 0 bases, with 14 bases spanning the gap. The V gene's germline CDR1 is SQVTM and CDR2 ANQGSEA. The CDR3 has 15 residues. General study results and limits: The fall in TCR beta diversity per million T cells was roughly linear with age.

The chain joins TRBV29-1 to TRBJ2-3, with D perhaps TRBD2 (6 bases). The sample taken for sequencing was blood. This clonotype was sampled from a man between 65 and 85 years old in good health. CDR3 amino acids: CSVVYRDSSTDTQYF. The CDR3, as DNA: TGCAGCGTTGTCTATCGGGACTCCAGCACAGATACGCAGTATTTT.